This T cell receptor beta chain was identified in a study of shared clonotypes between healthy human individuals. Profiling relied on immunoSEQ multiplex PCR, and the TCRdb table lists in-frame clones only, not all of them. The sample has approximately 530,000 clones; about 96% are singletons. This TCR derives from a woman between 25 and 40 years old in good health. Sequences were obtained from naive CD4+ T cells sorted from blood. This sample's subset: CD45RA+ positively selected.

CDR3 DNA sequence: TGTGCCAGTAATAAAGAGGCGACTAGCACAGATACGCAGTATTTT. Its protein product is CASNKEATSTDTQYF. The genes are TRBV19 and TRBJ2-3; D remains unclear. Germline loops: CDR1 LNHDA, CDR2 SQIVND (reference sequence). CDR3 length equals 15 residues. V gave up 7 bases and J gave up 0 bases, with 14 bases separating them.